A selection of T cell receptor beta chains follows, all from one sample in a study of PD-L1 blockade in urothelial cancer. Sequencing was performed with immunoSEQ multiplex PCR; in TCRdb, only in-frame clones are kept and a portion is missing. The sample consists of 35,000 to 50,000 clones, about 80% of them appearing once. Here the sequenced sample was PBMCs, taken around atezolizumab (anti-PD-L1) treatment. Receptors originate from a man aged 55 to 70 with urothelial cancer. The conserved cysteine and the conserved F or W are not part of the CDR3 here. The order of the fields is V gene, J gene, CDR3 protein.

v_gene: TRBV4-2; j_gene: TRBJ2-5; CDR3aa: ASSPGRVVETQY
v_gene: TRBV7-8; j_gene: TRBJ1-4; CDR3aa: ASSLERGQRNEKLF
v_gene: TRBV10-2; j_gene: TRBJ2-7; CDR3aa: ASSRNFEDEQY
v_gene: TRBV28; j_gene: TRBJ1-3; CDR3aa: ASSPTGFSGNTIY
v_gene: TRBV5-1; j_gene: TRBJ1-2; CDR3aa: ASSLGQLSRFTGSYGYT
v_gene: TRBV5-1; j_gene: TRBJ1-1; CDR3aa: ASSLEGREGAEAF
v_gene: TRBV28; j_gene: TRBJ2-2; CDR3aa: ASSLAGLVTGELF
v_gene: TRBV5-1; j_gene: TRBJ2-7; CDR3aa: ASSVSGGPHEQY
v_gene: TRBV18; j_gene: TRBJ1-2; CDR3aa: ASSSFGQGEDGYT
v_gene: TRBV5-4; j_gene: TRBJ2-3; CDR3aa: ASSWALAGDADTQY
v_gene: TRBV2; j_gene: TRBJ2-1; CDR3aa: ASSVLGGEQF
v_gene: TRBV25-1; j_gene: TRBJ2-1; CDR3aa: ASMFAGAQYEQF
v_gene: TRBV7-9; j_gene: TRBJ2-7; CDR3aa: ASSLGTSGEQY
v_gene: TRBV4-1; j_gene: TRBJ2-4; CDR3aa: ASSHSPESGTSRNIQY
v_gene: TRBV28; j_gene: TRBJ2-7; CDR3aa: ASSPREEYEQY
v_gene: TRBV19; j_gene: TRBJ1-1; CDR3aa: ASSRDRGDNTEAF
v_gene: TRBV30; j_gene: TRBJ2-2; CDR3aa: AWKRRGRTGELF
v_gene: TRBV2; j_gene: TRBJ1-2; CDR3aa: ASSVRGDNYGYT
v_gene: TRBV28; j_gene: TRBJ2-7; CDR3aa: ASRRDGTSVAYEQY
v_gene: TRBV25-1; j_gene: TRBJ2-6; CDR3aa: ATRETGANVLT
v_gene: TRBV6-6; j_gene: TRBJ2-5; CDR3aa: ASTFLQKETQY
v_gene: TRBV11-2; j_gene: TRBJ2-5; CDR3aa: ASSTLAGGKETQY
v_gene: TRBV7-2; j_gene: TRBJ2-1; CDR3aa: ASSSWSPGTGRANEQF
v_gene: TRBV14; j_gene: TRBJ2-7; CDR3aa: ASSQLGSRVEQY
v_gene: TRBV2; j_gene: TRBJ2-7; CDR3aa: ASSEALAAYEQY
v_gene: TRBV5-1; j_gene: TRBJ1-1; CDR3aa: ASSLEGEALNTEAF
v_gene: TRBV29-1; j_gene: TRBJ1-2; CDR3aa: SVLGELEGYT
v_gene: TRBV7-9; j_gene: TRBJ1-3; CDR3aa: ASSLVEGNTIY